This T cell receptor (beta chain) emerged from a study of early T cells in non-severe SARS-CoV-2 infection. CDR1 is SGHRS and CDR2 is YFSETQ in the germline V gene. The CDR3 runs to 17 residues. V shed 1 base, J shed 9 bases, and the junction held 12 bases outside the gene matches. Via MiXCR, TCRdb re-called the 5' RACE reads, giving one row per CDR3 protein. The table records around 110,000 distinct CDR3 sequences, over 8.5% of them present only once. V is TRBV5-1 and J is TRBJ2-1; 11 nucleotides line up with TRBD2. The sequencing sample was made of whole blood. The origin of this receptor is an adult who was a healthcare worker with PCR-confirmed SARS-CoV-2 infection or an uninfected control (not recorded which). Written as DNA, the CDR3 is TGCGCCAGCAGCTTGAGAGGGCTAGCGGGAGGCCTAGGTGAGCAGTTCTTC. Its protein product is CASSLRGLAGGLGEQFF.